This T cell receptor (beta chain) stems from a study of T cell responses to AZD1222 COVID-19 vaccine. General study findings and limits: Sampled repertoires all dated from after the peak T cell response.

The table came from immunoSEQ multiplex PCR; TCRdb's copy has only in-frame clones and leaves some out. The sample lists some 150,000 clones; over 75% were seen once. CDR3 length equals 13 residues. CDR1 SGHAT and CDR2 FQDESV come from the germline V gene (reference sequence). Losses at the gene ends were 5 bases for V and 7 bases for J; bases not matched to a gene: 5. This clone was counted a few times. The target antigen is unknown. The chain uses TRBV11-1 and TRBJ2-7, with 10 nucleotides matching TRBD1. The TCR originated in an adult in good health. Sequences were derived from peripheral blood, sampled on day 0 of AZD1222 vaccination. CDR3 region: CASSRRTGGEQYF. CDR3 nucleotides: TGTGCCAGCAGCCGACGGACAGGGGGGGAGCAGTACTTC.